This record looks at one TCR beta chain sequence and its context. Germline assignment: CDR1 SGHVS and CDR2 FNYEAQ. The CDR3 runs 17 residues. The V end lost 5 bases, the J end lost 0 bases, and 18 bases lay between the germline ends. This entry belongs to a study of cytomegalovirus exposure and HLA in healthy donors. Researchers ran the PCR with 60 Vbeta and 13 Jbeta primers. Generated by immunoSEQ multiplex PCR, the TCRdb table keeps only in-frame clones and is missing some. The sample comprises tens of thousands of clones, 82% of which are singletons, and 3% to 4% rests with the top ten. The sequenced material came from PBMCs. This TCR derives from a man aged 45-65 years in good health and CMV-seronegative. The gene calls are TRBV7-6 and TRBJ2-3; a possible D gene is TRBD1 (7 bases). CDR3 nucleotides: TGTGCCAGCAGCCAGGGGGGCCTGGTGGAAAGCACAGATACGCAGTATTTT. Its protein is CASSQGGLVESTDTQYF.